Detailed here is one T cell receptor beta chain. Its recognized antigen is unknown. Per-base qualities were not stored, and no clone one base away is much larger. This sample stems from a study of blood T cell repertoires in COVID-19 (dated by TCRdb to about 2020). Background for the entire study: Samples from collaborators originated in the United States, Italy and Spain and spanned both the acute and convalescent phases of COVID-19. Deeply sampled blood TCRbeta repertoires from subjects exposed to, actively infected with, or recovered from COVID-19 were included in the dataset. Nearly every sample came with metadata listing a de-identified subject ID, COVID-19 status, age in years and sex. The samples were drawn from two sources: the first 160 participants of the ongoing ImmuneRACE study, and 1,200 or so subjects contributed by 6 global collaborators. The material from the prospective study consisted of cDNA or gDNA derived from T cells, B-cell-depleted T cells, or PBMCs. A freely available public database, intended as a resource for researchers studying the immune response to SARS-CoV-2, is where the repertoires were released. Where HLA class I and class II types were available, the types were taken from metadata supplied by the sample provider, not from assay-based typing.

Study-wide findings and limitations: The quantity of clinical and demographic metadata differed by source and by participant and was supplied without curation.

TCRbeta CDR3 regions were amplified from genomic DNA by means of the immunoSEQ Assay, a bias-controlled multiplex PCR. Per the authors' processing: The number of nucleated cells in each sample was estimated by amplification of reference gene primers within the assay. To quantify the absolute abundance of each unique TCRbeta CDR3 rearrangement, sequence reads were collapsed and filtered. For each sample, productive Simpson clonality was calculated as the square root of Simpson's diversity index across productive rearrangements. The source is immuneACCESS, and TCRdb retained only in-frame sequences with V and J called. Part of the clones is not carried over; for the studies checked, unresolved V genes explain less than half of this, and the remainder is unexplained. V and J calls and clone size are copied from that table; D and trimming were computed from the DNA. Here the sample has approximately 40,000 clones; around 84% occur a single time. The ten biggest clones cover under 45% of the sample.

Whole blood was collected in K2EDTA tubes by collaborating institutions according to the institutions' own protocols. For TCRbeta analysis, collaborators shipped samples in one of three forms: frozen whole blood, isolated PBMCs, or DNA extracted from either of those sample types. The junction shows trimming of 3 bases on V and 3 bases on J, plus 11 bases between the germline ends. According to the germline V gene, CDR1 reads KGHSH and CDR2 reads LQKENI. From cysteine to phenylalanine, the CDR3 is 15 amino acids long. The entry retains the CDR3 DNA only, 45 bases that are in frame from base 1. Source material: peripheral blood. The TCR sequence derives from a human donor in a cohort sampled during active COVID-19. Here the chain combines TRBV18 and TRBJ2-2; no D gene is confidently identified. The CDR3 is CASSPEQYYTGELFF. In nucleotides, the sequence is TGTGCCAGCTCACCGGAGCAGTACTACACCGGGGAGCTGTTTTTT.